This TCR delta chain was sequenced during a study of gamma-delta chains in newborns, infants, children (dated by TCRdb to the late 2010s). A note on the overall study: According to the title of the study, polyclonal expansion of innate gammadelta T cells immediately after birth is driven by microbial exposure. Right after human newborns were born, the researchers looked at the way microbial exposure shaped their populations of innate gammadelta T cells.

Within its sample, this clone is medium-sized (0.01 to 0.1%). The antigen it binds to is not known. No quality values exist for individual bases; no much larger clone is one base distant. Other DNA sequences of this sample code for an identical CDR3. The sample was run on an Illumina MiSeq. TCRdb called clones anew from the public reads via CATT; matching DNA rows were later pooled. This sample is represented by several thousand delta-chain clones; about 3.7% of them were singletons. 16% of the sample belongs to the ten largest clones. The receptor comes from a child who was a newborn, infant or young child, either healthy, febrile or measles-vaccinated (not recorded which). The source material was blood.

The DNA is as follows: TGTGCCTGTGACACCGTGGGGGGGATACGCCCAGCACAACTCTTCTTT. The translation is CACDTVGGIRPAQLFF. Recombination linked TRDV2 to TRDJ2; 10 nucleotides in the junction match TRDD3. Trimming takes 0 bases off V and 6 bases off J; junction bases not matched to a gene: 6. The germline V gene sets CDR1 to GEAIGNYY and CDR2 to EKD. The CDR3 spans 16 residues, from the cysteine through the phenylalanine. The retained sequence is limited to the CDR3, 48 bases, with the frame set at the first base.